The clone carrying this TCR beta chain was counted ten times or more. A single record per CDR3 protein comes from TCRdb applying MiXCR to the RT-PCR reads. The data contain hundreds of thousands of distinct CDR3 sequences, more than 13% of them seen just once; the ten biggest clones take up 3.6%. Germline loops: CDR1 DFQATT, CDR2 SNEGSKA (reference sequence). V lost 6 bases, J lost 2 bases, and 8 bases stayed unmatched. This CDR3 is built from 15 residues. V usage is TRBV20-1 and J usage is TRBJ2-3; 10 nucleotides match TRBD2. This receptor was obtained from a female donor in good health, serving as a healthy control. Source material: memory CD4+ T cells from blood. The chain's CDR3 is CSAPLAGGLTDTQYF. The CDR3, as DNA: TGCAGTGCACCCTTAGCGGGAGGCCTCACAGATACGCAGTATTTT.